Listed here is a single T cell receptor beta chain. Antigen unknown. The sample is drawn from a study of T cells in Graves' hyperthyroidism and ophthalmopathy. V dropped 4 bases and J dropped 5 bases, with 9 bases sitting between them. This CDR3 is built from 13 residues. From germline, CDR1 is SGHNT and CDR2 YYREEE (reference sequence). The study's findings and limits: From stable hyperthyroidism, ophthalmopathy was separated by a 13 V-J model.

RNA transcripts yielded amplified TCR beta CDR3 regions. The study used the HTBI primer set for a first-round RT-PCR of the TCR CDR3. MiXCR, run by TCRdb on the multiplex PCR reads, gives a single entry per CDR3 protein. The sample has hundreds of thousands of distinct CDR3 sequences, about 45% seen once. The sample was peripheral blood or thyroid tissue (not recorded which). The V call is TRBV5-4, the J call TRBJ2-2; D not certain. This receptor was taken from an adult man with Graves' disease, either hyperthyroidism or ophthalmopathy (not recorded which). As DNA, the CDR3 is TGTGCCAGCAGCCCCGGGTGGACCGGGGAGCTGTTTTTT. Translation: CASSPGWTGELFF.